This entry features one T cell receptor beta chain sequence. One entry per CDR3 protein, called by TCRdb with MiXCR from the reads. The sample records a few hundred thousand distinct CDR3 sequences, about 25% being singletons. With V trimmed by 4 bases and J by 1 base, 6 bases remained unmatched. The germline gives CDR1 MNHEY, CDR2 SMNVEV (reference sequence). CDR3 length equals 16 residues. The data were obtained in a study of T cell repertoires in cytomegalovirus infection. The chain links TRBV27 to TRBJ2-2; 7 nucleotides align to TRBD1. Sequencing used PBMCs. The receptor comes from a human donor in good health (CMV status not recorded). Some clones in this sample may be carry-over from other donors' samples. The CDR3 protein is CASSSPTGQNTGELFF. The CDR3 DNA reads TGTGCCAGCAGTTCCCCGACAGGGCAGAACACCGGGGAGCTGTTTTTT.